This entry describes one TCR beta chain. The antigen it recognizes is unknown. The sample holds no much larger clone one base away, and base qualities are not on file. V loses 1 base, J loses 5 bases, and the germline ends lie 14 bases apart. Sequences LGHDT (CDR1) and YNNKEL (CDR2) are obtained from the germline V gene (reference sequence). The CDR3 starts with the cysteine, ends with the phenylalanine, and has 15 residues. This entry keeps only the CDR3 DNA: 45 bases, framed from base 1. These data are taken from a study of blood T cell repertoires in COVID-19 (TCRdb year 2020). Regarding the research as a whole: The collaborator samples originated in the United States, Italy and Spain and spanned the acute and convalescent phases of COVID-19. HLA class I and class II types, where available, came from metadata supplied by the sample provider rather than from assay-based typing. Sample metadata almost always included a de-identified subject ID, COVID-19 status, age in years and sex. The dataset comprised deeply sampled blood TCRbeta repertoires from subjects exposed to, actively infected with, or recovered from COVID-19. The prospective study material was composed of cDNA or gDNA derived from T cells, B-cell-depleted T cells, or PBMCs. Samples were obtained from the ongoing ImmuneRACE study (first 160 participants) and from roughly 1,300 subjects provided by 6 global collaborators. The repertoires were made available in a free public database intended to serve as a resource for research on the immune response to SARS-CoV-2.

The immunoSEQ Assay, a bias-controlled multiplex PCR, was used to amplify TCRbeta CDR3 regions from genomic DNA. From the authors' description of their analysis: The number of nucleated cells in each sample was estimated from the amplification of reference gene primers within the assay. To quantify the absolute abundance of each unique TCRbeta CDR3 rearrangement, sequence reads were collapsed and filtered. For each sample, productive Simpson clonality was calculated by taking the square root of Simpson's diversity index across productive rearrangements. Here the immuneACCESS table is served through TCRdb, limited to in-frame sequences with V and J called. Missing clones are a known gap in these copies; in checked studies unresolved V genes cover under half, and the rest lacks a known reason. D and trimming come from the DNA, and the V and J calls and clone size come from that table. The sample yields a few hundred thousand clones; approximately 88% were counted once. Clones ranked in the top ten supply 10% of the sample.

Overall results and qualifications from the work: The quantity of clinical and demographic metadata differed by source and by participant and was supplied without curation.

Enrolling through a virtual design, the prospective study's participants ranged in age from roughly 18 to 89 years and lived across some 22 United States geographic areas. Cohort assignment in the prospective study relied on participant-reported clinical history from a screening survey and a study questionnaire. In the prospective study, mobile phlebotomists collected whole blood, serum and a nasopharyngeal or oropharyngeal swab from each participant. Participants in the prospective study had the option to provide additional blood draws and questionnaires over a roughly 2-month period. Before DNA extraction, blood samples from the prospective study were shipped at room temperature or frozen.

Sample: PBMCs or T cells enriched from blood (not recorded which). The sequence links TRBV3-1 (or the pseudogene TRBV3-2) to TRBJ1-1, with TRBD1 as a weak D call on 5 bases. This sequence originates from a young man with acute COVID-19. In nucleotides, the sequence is TGTGCCAGCAGCCAAGCCGGGGACTGGATGACTGAAGCTTTCTTT. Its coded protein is CASSQAGDWMTEAFF.